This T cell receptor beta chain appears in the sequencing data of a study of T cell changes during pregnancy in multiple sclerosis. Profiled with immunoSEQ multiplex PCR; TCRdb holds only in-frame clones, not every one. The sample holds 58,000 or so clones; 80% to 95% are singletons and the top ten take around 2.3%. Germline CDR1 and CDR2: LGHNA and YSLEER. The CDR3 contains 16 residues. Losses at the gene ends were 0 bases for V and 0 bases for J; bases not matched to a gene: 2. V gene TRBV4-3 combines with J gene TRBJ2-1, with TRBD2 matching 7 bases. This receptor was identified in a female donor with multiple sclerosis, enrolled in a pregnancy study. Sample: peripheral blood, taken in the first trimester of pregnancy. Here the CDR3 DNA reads TGCGCCAGCAGCCAAGAAGCGGGGAGCTCCTACAATGAGCAGTTCTTC. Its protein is CASSQEAGSSYNEQFF.